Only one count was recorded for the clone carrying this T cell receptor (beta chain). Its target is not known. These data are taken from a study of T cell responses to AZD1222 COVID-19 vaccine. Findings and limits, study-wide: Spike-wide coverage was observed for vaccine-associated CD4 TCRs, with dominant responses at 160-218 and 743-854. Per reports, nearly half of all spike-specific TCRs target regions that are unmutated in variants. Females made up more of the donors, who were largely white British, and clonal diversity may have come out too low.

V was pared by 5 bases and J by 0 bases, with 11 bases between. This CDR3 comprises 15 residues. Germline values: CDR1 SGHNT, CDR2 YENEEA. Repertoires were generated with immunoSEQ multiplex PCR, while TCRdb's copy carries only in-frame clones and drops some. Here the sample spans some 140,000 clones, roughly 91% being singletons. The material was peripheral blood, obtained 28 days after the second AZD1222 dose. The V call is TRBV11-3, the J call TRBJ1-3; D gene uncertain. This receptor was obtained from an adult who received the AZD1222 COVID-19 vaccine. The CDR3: CASSLDIGSGNTIYF. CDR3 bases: TGTGCCAGCAGCCTTGACATAGGCTCTGGAAACACCATATATTTT.